The 4 T cell receptor beta chains given below trace back to one sample, sequenced in a study of cytomegalovirus exposure and HLA in healthy donors. Researchers ran the PCR with 60 Vbeta and 13 Jbeta primers. Sequenced by immunoSEQ multiplex PCR; TCRdb stores in-frame clones only, minus some. The sample carries approximately 100,000 clones, about 70% recorded once. Sequenced: PBMCs. The receptors were gathered from a female donor in good health and CMV-seronegative.

The chain joins TRBV28 to TRBJ2-2, with 9 positions matching TRBD2. Germline-derived CDR1 and CDR2 are MDHEN and SYDVKM. Trimming took 5 bases from V and 3 from J; bases not matched to a gene: 22. The CDR3 loop spans 21 amino acids. The CDR3, as DNA: TGTGCCAGCAGTCCCCTAGGGGTGATGGGGGGGACTAGCATATACACCGGGGAGCTGTTTTTT. It specifies CASSPLGVMGGTSIYTGELFF.

The gene calls are TRBV7-2 and TRBJ2-1; a weak D match, TRBD1 (6 bases). Trimming stripped 5 bases from V and 9 bases from J, with 17 bases between. This CDR3 has 14 amino acids. Germline V gene sequence: CDR1 SGHTA, CDR2 FQGNSA. The CDR3, as DNA: TGTGCCAGCAGCACCACCCCCGGACAGTTTGAGCAGTTCTTC. It specifies CASSTTPGQFEQFF.

This sequence joins TRBV13 and TRBJ2-5; perhaps TRBD2 as D (6 bases). The V end lost 3 bases, the J end lost 6 bases, and 11 bases lay between the germline ends. The CDR3 has 13 residues. Germline CDR1 reads PRHDT; CDR2 reads FYEKMQ (reference sequence). The CDR3 region is CASSFPGSKTQYF. The CDR3 DNA follows: TGTGCCAGCAGCTTCCCCGGGAGTAAGACCCAGTACTTC.

This clone turned up a few times. The genes are TRBV7-2 and TRBJ2-5; 7 bases are a match to TRBD2. This CDR3 is built from 16 residues. Trimming removed 4 bases from V and 2 bases from J; junction bases left unmatched: 10. Germline-derived CDR1 and CDR2 are SGHTA and FQGNSA. This chain's CDR3 is CASSSALSGPQETQYF. The DNA for the CDR3 is TGTGCCAGCAGCTCCGCGCTTAGCGGGCCTCAAGAGACCCAGTACTTC.